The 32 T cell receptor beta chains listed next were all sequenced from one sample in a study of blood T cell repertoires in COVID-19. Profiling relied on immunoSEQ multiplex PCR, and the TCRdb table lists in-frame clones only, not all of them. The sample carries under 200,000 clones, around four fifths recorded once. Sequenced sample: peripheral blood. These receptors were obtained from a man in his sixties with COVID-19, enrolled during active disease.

CDR3 sequence: CASSLRSRGDEQFF. The CDR3 nucleotides are TGTGCCAGCAGTTTACGGTCCAGAGGCGATGAGCAGTTCTTC. The chain recombines TRBV27 with TRBJ2-1, with D unresolved. Germline lookup yields CDR1 MNHEY and CDR2 SMNVEV (reference sequence). The CDR3 covers 14 residues. Trimming stripped 2 bases from V and 8 bases from J, with 13 bases between.

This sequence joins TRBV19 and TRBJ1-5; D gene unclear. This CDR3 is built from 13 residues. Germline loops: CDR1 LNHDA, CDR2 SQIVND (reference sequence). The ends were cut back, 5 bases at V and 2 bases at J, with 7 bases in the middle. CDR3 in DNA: TGTGCCAGTAGTTCCGGGGGCAATCAGCCCCAGCATTTT. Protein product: CASSSGGNQPQHF.

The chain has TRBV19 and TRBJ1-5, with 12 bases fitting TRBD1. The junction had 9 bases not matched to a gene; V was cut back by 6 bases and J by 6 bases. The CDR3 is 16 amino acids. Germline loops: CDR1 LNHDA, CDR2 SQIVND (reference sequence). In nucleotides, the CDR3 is TGTGCCAGTAGACCGGGACAGGGGGCGCGTGGTCAGCCCCAGCATTTT. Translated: CASRPGQGARGQPQHF.

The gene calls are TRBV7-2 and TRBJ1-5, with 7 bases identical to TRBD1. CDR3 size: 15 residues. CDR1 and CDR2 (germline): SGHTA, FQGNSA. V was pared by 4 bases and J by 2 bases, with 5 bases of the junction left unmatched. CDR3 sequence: CASSSPGGGNQPQHF. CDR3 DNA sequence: TGTGCCAGCAGCTCCCCAGGGGGTGGCAATCAGCCCCAGCATTTT. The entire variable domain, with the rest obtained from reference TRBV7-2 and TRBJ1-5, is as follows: GAGVSQSPSNKVTEKGKDVELRCDPISGHTALYWYRQSLGQGLEFLIYFQGNSAPDKSGLPSDRFSAERTGGSVSTLTIQRTQQEDSAVYLCASSSPGGGNQPQHFGDGTRLSIL.

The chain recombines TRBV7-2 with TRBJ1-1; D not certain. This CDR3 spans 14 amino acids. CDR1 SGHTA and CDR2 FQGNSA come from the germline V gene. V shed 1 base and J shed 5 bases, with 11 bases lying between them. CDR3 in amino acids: CASSLVEVRTEAFF. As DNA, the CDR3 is TGTGCCAGCAGCTTAGTAGAGGTGCGGACTGAAGCTTTCTTT.

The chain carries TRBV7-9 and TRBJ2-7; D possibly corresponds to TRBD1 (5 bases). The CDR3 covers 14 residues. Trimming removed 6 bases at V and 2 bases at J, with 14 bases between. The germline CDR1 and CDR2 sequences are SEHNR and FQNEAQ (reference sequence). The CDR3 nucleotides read TGTGCCAGCAGGGCATCAGGGTTTACCTACGAGCAGTACTTC. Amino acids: CASRASGFTYEQYF.

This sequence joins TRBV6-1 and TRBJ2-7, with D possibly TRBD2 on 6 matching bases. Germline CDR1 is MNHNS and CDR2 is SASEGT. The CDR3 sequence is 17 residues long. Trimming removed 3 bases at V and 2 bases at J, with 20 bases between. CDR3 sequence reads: CASSEVSGRTEPYEQYF. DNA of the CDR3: TGTGCCAGCAGTGAGGTAAGTGGGAGGACTGAGCCCTACGAGCAGTACTTC.

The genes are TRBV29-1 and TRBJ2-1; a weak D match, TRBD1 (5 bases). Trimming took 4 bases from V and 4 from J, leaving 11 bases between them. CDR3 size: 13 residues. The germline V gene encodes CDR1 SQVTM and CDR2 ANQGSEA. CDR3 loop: CSVAQVFYNEQFF. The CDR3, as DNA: TGCAGCGTTGCACAGGTATTTTACAATGAGCAGTTCTTC.

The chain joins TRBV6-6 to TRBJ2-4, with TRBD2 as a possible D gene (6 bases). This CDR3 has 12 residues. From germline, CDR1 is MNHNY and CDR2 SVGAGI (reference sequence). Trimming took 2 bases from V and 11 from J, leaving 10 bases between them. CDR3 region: CASSYRESFQYF. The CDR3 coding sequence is TGTGCCAGCAGTTACCGGGAGAGCTTTCAGTACTTC.

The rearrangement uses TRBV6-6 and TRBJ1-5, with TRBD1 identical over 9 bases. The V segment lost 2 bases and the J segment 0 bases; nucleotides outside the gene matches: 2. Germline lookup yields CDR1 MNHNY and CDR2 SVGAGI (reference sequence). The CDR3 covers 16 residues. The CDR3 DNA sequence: TGTGCCAGCAGTTACCGACAGGGGGGTAGCAATCAGCCCCAGCATTTT. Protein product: CASSYRQGGSNQPQHF.

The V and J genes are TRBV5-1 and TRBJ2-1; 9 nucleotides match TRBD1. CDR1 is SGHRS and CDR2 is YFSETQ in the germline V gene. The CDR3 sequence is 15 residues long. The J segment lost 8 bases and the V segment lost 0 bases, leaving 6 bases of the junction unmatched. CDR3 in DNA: TGCGCCAGCAGCTTGGTAGGGACAGGGTCGGATGAGCAGTTCTTC. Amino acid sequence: CASSLVGTGSDEQFF.

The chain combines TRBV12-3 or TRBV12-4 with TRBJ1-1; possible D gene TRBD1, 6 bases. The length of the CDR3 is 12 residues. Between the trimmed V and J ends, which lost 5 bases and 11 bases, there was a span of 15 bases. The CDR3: CASSESRGKAFF. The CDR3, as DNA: TGTGCCAGCAGTGAATCCAGGGGCAAGGCTTTCTTT.

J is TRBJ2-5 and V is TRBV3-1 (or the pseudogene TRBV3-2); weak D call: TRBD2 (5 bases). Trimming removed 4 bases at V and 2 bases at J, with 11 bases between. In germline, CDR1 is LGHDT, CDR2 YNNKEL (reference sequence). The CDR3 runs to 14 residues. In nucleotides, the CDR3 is TGTGCCAGCAGCCTGAGGACTCAGCAAGAGACCCAGTACTTC. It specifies CASSLRTQQETQYF.

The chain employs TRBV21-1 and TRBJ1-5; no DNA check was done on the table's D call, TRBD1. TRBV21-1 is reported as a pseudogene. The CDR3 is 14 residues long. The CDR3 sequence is CASSIHRVDQPQHF. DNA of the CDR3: TGTGCCAGCAGCATTCACAGGGTCGATCAGCCCCAGCATTTT.

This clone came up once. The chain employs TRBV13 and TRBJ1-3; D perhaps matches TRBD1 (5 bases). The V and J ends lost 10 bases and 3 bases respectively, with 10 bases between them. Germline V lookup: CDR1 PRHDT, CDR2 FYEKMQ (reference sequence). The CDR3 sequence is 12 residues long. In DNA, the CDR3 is TGTGCCACGACCGGGGGTGGAAACACCATATATTTT. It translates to CATTGGGNTIYF. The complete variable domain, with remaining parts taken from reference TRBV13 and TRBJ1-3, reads AAGVIQSPRHLIKEKRETATLKCYPIPRHDTVYWYQQGPGQDPQFLISFYEKMQSDKGSIPDRFSAQQFSDYHSELNMSSLELGDSALYFCATTGGGNTIYFGEGSWLTVV.

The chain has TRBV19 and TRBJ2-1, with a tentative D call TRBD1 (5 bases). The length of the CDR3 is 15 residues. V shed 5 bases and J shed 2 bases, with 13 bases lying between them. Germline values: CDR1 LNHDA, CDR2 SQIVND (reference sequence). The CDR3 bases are TGTGCCAGTAGTCCCAGGGTTGGGCCCTACAATGAGCAGTTCTTC. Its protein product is CASSPRVGPYNEQFF.

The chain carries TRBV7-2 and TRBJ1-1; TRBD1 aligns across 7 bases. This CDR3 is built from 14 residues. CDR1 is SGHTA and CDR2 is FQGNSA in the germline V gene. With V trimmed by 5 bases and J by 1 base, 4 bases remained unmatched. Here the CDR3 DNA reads TGTGCCAGCAGCGGGCGGACAGGGAACACTGAAGCTTTCTTT. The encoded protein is CASSGRTGNTEAFF. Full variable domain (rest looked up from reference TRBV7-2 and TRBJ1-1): GAGVSQSPSNKVTEKGKDVELRCDPISGHTALYWYRQSLGQGLEFLIYFQGNSAPDKSGLPSDRFSAERTGGSVSTLTIQRTQQEDSAVYLCASSGRTGNTEAFFGQGTRLTVV.

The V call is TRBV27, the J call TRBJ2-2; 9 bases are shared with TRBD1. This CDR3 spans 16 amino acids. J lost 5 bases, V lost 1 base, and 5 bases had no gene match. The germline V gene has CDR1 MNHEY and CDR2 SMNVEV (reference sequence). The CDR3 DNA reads TGTGCCAGCAGTTTATACTTGGACAGGGGAACCGGGGAGCTGTTTTTT. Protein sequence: CASSLYLDRGTGELFF.

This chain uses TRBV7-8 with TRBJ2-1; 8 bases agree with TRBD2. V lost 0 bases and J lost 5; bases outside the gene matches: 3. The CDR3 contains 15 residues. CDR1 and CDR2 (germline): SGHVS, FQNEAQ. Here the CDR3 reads CASSLASGGNNEQFF. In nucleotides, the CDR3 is TGTGCCAGCAGCTTAGCCAGCGGGGGCAACAATGAGCAGTTCTTC.

CDR3 sequence: CASARDRNYGYTF. For the CDR3, the DNA is TGTGCCAGCGCCAGGGATAGGAACTATGGCTACACCTTC. The chain links TRBV27 to TRBJ1-2, with D possibly being TRBD1 (5 bases). Trimming pared 8 bases from V and 2 bases from J, leaving 12 bases between. Germline V gene lookup returns CDR1 MNHEY and CDR2 SMNVEV (reference sequence). The CDR3 consists of 13 residues.

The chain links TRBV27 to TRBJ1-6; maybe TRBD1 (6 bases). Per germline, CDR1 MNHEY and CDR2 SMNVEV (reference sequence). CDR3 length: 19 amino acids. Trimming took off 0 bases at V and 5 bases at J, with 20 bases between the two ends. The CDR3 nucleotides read TGTGCCAGCAGTTTATCGAGTTGGGACACACGAAGGCATAATTCACCCCTCCACTTT. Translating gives CASSLSSWDTRRHNSPLHF.

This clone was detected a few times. CDR3 sequence reads: CASSLTAPGYSNQPQHF. CDR3 nucleotide sequence: TGTGCCAGCAGTTTAACAGCGCCGGGGTATAGCAATCAGCCCCAGCATTTT. This chain uses TRBV27 with TRBJ1-5; D unclear. The CDR3 contains 17 residues. The germline gives CDR1 MNHEY, CDR2 SMNVEV (reference sequence). The V gene lost 2 bases and the J gene lost 0 bases, with 14 bases spanning the gap.

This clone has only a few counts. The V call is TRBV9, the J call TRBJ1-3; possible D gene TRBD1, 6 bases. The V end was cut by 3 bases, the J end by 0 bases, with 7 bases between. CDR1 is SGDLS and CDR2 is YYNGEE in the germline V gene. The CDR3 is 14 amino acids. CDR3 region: CASSEQGSGNTIYF. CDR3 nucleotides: TGTGCCAGCAGCGAACAGGGCTCTGGAAACACCATATATTTT.

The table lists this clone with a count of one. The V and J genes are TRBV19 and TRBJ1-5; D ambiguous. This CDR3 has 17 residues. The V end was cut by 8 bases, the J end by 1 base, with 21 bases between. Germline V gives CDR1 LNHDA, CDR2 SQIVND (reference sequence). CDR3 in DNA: TGTGCCAGTGGGCAGACACCTACTTTATTCAGCAATCAGCCCCAGCATTTT. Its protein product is CASGQTPTLFSNQPQHF.

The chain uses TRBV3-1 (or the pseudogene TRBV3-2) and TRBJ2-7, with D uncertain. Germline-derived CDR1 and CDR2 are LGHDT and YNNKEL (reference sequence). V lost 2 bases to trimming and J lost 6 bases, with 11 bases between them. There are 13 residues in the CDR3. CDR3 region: CASSQKRVSEQYF. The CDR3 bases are TGTGCCAGCAGCCAAAAACGGGTCAGCGAGCAGTACTTC.

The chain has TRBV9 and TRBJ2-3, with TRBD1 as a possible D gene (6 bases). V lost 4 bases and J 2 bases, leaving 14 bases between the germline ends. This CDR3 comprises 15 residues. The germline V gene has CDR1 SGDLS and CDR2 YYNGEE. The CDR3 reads CASSPGQINTDTQYF. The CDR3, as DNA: TGTGCCAGCAGCCCAGGACAGATAAACACAGATACGCAGTATTTT.

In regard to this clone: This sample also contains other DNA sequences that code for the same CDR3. CDR3 coding DNA: TGTGCCAGCAGCCTTTGGACAGGAGACAATGAGCAGTTCTTC. It translates to CASSLWTGDNEQFF. This sequence joins TRBV7-2 and TRBJ2-1, with 7 bases that match TRBD1. The ends lost 5 bases at V and 5 bases at J; junction bases unmatched: 6. Germline-derived CDR1 and CDR2 are SGHTA and FQGNSA. The CDR3 loop spans 14 amino acids.

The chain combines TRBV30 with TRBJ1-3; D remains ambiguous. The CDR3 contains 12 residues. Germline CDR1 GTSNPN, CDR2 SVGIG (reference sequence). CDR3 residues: CVHTPSGNTIYF. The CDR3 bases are TGTGTCCACACACCCTCTGGAAACACCATATATTTT.

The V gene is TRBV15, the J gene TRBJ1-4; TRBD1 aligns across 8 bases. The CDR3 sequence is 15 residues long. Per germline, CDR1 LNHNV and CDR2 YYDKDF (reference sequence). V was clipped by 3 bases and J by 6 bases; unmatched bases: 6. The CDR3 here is CATSSSTGAYEKLFF. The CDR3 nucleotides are TGTGCCACCAGCAGCTCGACAGGGGCATATGAAAAACTGTTTTTT.

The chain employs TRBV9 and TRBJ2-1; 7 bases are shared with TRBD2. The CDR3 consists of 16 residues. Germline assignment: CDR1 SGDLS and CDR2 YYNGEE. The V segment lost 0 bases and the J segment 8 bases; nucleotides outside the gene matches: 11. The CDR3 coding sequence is TGTGCCAGCAGCGTAGGAAATGCGGGAGCCCCCGATGAGCAGTTCTTC. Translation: CASSVGNAGAPDEQFF.

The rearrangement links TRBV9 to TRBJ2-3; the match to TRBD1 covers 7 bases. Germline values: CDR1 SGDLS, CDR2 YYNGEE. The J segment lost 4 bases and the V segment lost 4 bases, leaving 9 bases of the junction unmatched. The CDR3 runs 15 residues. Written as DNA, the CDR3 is TGTGCCAGCAGCACAAGGACAGGCGAGGCAGATACGCAGTATTTT. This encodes CASSTRTGEADTQYF.

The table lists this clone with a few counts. CDR3 DNA sequence: TGTGCCAGTAGTCGGACAGGGGGGAAAGAGCAGTACTTC. It is translated as CASSRTGGKEQYF. This chain connects TRBV19 to TRBJ2-7; TRBD1 agrees at 10 bases. Losses at the gene ends were 5 bases for V and 7 bases for J; bases not matched to a gene: 5. This CDR3 region has 13 residues. Germline CDR1 reads LNHDA; CDR2 reads SQIVND (reference sequence).